Presented here are 2 T cell receptor beta chains from one specimen sequenced in a study of PD-1 blockade in classical Hodgkin lymphoma. Each patient relapsed following autologous stem cell transplantation, and prior brentuximab vedotin exposure differed. This table comes from immunoSEQ multiplex PCR, and its TCRdb copy is limited to in-frame clones, with some not included. The sample has some 96,000 clones, around 81% seen once. The starting material was peripheral blood mononuclear cells (PBMCs), obtained before the second cycle of nivolumab. The receptor source for this set is a human donor with classical Hodgkin lymphoma.

This chain connects TRBV5-1 to TRBJ2-1, with unresolved D. Germline CDR1 is SGHRS and CDR2 is YFSETQ. Trimming shortened V by 4 bases and J by 4 bases, and 21 bases separated the two germline ends. The CDR3 length is 17 residues. The CDR3 bases are TGCGCCAGCAGCCTGTCCCTGCTCTCCTCGGGTTACAATGAGCAGTTCTTC. The encoded protein is CASSLSLLSSGYNEQFF. Based on the CDR3 plus reference TRBV5-1 and TRBJ2-1, the full variable domain is KAGVTQTPRYLIKTRGQQVTLSCSPISGHRSVSWYQQTPGQGLQFLFEYFSETQRNKGNFPGRFSGRQFSNSRSEMNVSTLELGDSALYLCASSLSLLSSGYNEQFFGPGTRLTVL.

V usage is TRBV21-1 and J usage is TRBJ1-5; the table names TRBD1, a call not compared with the DNA. TRBV21-1 is designated a pseudogene. The CDR3 consists of 12 residues. CDR3 DNA: TGTGCCAGGACAGGGGCCCATCAGCCCCAGCATTTT. Its protein is CARTGAHQPQHF.